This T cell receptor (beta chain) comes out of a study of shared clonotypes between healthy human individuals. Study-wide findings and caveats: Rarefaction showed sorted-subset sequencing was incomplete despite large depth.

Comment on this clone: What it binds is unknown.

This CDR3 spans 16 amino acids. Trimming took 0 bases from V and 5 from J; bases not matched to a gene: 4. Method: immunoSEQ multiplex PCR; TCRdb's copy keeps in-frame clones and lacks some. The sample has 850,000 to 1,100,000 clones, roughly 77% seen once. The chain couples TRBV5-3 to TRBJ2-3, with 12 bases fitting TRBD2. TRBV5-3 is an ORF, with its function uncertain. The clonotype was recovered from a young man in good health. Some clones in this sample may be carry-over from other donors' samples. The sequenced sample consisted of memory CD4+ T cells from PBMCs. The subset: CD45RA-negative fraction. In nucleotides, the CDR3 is TGTGCCAGAAGCTTGGGACTAGCGGGAGTTGGAGATACGCAGTATTTT. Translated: CARSLGLAGVGDTQYF.